These T cell receptor beta chains were read from a single sample in a study of blood T cell repertoires in COVID-19. Repertoires were generated with immunoSEQ multiplex PCR, while TCRdb's copy carries only in-frame clones and drops some. The table lists some 230,000 clones, 70% to 85% of them singletons, with approximately 15% in the top ten. Sequences were obtained from PBMCs or T cells enriched from blood (not recorded which). These receptors were collected from a middle-aged man who had recovered from COVID-19. Both conserved end residues are part of each CDR3. The D gene is left open where the match is weak. Not every row has a clone size; where given, it reads once, few, many or a size class.

cdr3_nt: TGTGCCAGCAGTTCGACCCCGGGACAGGGGGGTAGCGAAGCTTTCTTT
cdr3_aa: CASSSTPGQGGSEAFF
d_call: TRBD1
v_call: TRBV28
clone_size: NA
j_call: TRBJ1-1

cdr3_nt: TGTGCCAGCAGTTACGTCCCGGGACTTTACAATGAGCAGTTCTTC
cdr3_aa: CASSYVPGLYNEQFF
d_call: NA
v_call: TRBV28
clone_size: NA
j_call: TRBJ2-1

cdr3_nt: TGTGCCAGCGGAAAACAGGGTAATCAAGACGAGCAGTACTTC
cdr3_aa: CASGKQGNQDEQYF
d_call: NA
v_call: TRBV11-1
clone_size: NA
j_call: TRBJ2-7

cdr3_nt: TGTGCCAGCAGTTCTTCCTCCGGGAGATTCGCGGAAGCTTTCTTT
cdr3_aa: CASSSSSGRFAEAFF
d_call: NA
v_call: TRBV28
clone_size: once
j_call: TRBJ1-1

cdr3_nt: TGTGCCATCAGCAGGGACTCTGGAAACACCATATATTTT
cdr3_aa: CAISRDSGNTIYF
d_call: NA
v_call: TRBV10-3
clone_size: NA
j_call: TRBJ1-3

cdr3_nt: TGCAGTGCTAGCCAGGGTGCGCAGTATTTT
cdr3_aa: CSASQGAQYF
d_call: NA
v_call: TRBV20-1
clone_size: NA
j_call: TRBJ2-3

cdr3_nt: TGTGCCAGCAGCCACGACAGGGCCAACACTGAAGCTTTCTTT
cdr3_aa: CASSHDRANTEAFF
d_call: TRBD1
v_call: TRBV7-2
clone_size: NA
j_call: TRBJ1-1

cdr3_nt: TGTGCCAGCAGCCTGGGAGGGATCTACGAGCAGTACTTC
cdr3_aa: CASSLGGIYEQYF
d_call: TRBD2
v_call: TRBV5-4
clone_size: NA
j_call: TRBJ2-7

cdr3_nt: TGCGCCAGCAGCCAAGACGACAGAGCAACTAATGAAAAACTGTTTTTT
cdr3_aa: CASSQDDRATNEKLFF
d_call: NA
v_call: TRBV4-1
clone_size: NA
j_call: TRBJ1-4

cdr3_nt: TGTGCCAGCAGCCGACAGGGGCGGCATTACAATGAGCAGTTCTTC
cdr3_aa: CASSRQGRHYNEQFF
d_call: TRBD1
v_call: TRBV6-8
clone_size: few
j_call: TRBJ2-1

cdr3_nt: TGTGCCAGCAGTAAGACTAGCGGGAGCAATGAGCAGTTCTTC
cdr3_aa: CASSKTSGSNEQFF
d_call: TRBD2
v_call: TRBV9
clone_size: NA
j_call: TRBJ2-1

cdr3_nt: TGTGCCAGCAGCACCTCCGGGGGACAGGGGATATGGAATTCACCCCTCCACTTT
cdr3_aa: CASSTSGGQGIWNSPLHF
d_call: TRBD1
v_call: TRBV5-5
clone_size: NA
j_call: TRBJ1-6

cdr3_nt: TGTGCCAGCAGTTTAGCTATTGGCTCTGGAAACACCATATATTTT
cdr3_aa: CASSLAIGSGNTIYF
d_call: NA
v_call: TRBV27
clone_size: few
j_call: TRBJ1-3

cdr3_nt: TGTGCCAGCAGCTTAAAGCTCCCATCCGGGACAGGGGGATATGAGCAGTTCTTC
cdr3_aa: CASSLKLPSGTGGYEQFF
d_call: TRBD1
v_call: TRBV7-9
clone_size: NA
j_call: TRBJ2-1

cdr3_nt: TGTGCCAGCAGCCTAGGGGCGAGGCTAGCGGAGTACAATGAGCAGTTCTTC
cdr3_aa: CASSLGARLAEYNEQFF
d_call: TRBD2
v_call: TRBV9
clone_size: NA
j_call: TRBJ2-1